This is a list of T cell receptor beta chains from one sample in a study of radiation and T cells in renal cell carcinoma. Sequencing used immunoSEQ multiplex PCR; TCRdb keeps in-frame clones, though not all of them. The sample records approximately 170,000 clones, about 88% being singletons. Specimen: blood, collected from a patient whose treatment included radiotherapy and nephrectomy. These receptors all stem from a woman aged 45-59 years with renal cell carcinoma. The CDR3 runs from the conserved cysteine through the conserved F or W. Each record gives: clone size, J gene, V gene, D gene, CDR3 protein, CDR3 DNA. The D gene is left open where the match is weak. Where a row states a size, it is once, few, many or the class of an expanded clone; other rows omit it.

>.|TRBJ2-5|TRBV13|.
CASSLGARVQTQYF
TGTGCCAGCAGCCTCGGTGCTAGAGTCCAGACCCAGTACTTC
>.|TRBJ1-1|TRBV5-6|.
CASSLGSVNTEAFF
TGTGCCAGCAGCTTGGGTAGTGTGAACACTGAAGCTTTCTTT
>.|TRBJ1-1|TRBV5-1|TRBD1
CASIPGQGARNTEAFF
TGCGCCAGCATTCCCGGACAGGGGGCGCGAAACACTGAAGCTTTCTTT
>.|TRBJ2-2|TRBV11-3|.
CASRQNTGELFF
TGTGCCAGCAGACAAAACACCGGGGAGCTGTTTTTT
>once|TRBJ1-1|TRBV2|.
CASTRDSMMNTEAFF
TGTGCCAGCACCCGAGACAGTATGATGAACACTGAAGCTTTCTTT
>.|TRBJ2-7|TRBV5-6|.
CASTNLGISYEQYF
TGTGCCAGCACCAACTTAGGGATATCCTACGAGCAGTACTTC
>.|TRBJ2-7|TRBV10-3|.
CAIRLQGNREQYF
TGTGCCATCAGACTACAGGGAAACCGCGAGCAGTACTTC
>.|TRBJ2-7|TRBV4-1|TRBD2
CASSQGASGEVYEQYF
TGCGCCAGCAGCCAAGGGGCTAGCGGGGAGGTCTACGAGCAGTACTTC
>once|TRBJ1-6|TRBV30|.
CAWASWGYNSPLHF
TGTGCCTGGGCCTCCTGGGGTTATAATTCACCCCTCCACTTT
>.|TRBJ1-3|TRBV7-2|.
CASSLGTGNTIYF
TGTGCCAGCAGCTTAGGAACTGGAAACACCATATATTTT
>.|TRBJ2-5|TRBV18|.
CASSPPSGSQETQYF
TGTGCCAGCTCACCACCGTCAGGTTCCCAAGAGACCCAGTACTTC
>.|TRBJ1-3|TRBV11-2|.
CASSLWGLAGNTIYF
TGTGCCAGCAGCTTGTGGGGGCTGGCTGGAAACACCATATATTTT
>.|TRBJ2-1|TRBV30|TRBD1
CACSKGASYNEQFF
TGTGCCTGTTCTAAGGGGGCCTCCTACAATGAGCAGTTCTTC
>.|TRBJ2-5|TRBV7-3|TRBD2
CASSLTSGSQETQYF
TGTGCCAGCAGCTTAACCAGCGGGAGCCAAGAGACCCAGTACTTC
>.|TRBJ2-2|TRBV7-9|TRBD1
CASKPGQVITGELFF
TGTGCCAGCAAGCCGGGACAGGTGATTACCGGGGAGCTGTTTTTT
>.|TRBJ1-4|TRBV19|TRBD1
CASSARQGNEKLFF
TGTGCCAGTAGTGCCCGACAGGGGAATGAAAAACTGTTTTTT
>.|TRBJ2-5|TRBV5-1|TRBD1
CASSLGTEETQYF
TGCGCCAGCAGCCTTGGGACAGAAGAGACCCAGTACTTC
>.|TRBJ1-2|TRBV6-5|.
CASSYSRTRGNYGYTF
TGTGCCAGCAGTTACTCCCGCACCAGGGGAAACTATGGCTACACCTTC
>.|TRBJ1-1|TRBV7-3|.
CASSATGSGNFAEAFF
TGTGCCAGCAGCGCCACAGGTAGCGGGAACTTCGCTGAAGCTTTCTTT
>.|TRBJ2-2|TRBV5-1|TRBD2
CASSSLAGGNTGELFF
TGCGCCAGCAGCTCTTTAGCGGGGGGTAACACCGGGGAGCTGTTTTTT
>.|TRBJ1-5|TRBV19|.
CASNQGRDQPQHF
TGTGCCAGTAACCAAGGGAGGGATCAGCCCCAGCATTTT
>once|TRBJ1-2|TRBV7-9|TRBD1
CASSLGGTGPNYGYTF
TGTGCCAGCAGCTTAGGTGGGACAGGGCCTAACTATGGCTACACCTTC
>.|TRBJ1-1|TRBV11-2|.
CASSLRTAGARF
TGTGCCAGCAGCTTACGAACCGCGGGTGCCCGTTTT
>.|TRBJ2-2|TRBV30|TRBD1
CAWTGTGSTGELFF
TGTGCCTGGACCGGGACAGGGAGCACCGGGGAGCTGTTTTTT
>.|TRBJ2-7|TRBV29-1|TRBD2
CSVRGDSYEQYF
TGCAGCGTTCGGGGGGACTCCTACGAGCAGTACTTC
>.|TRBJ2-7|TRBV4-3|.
CASSRVTGPSYEQYF
TGCGCCAGCAGCCGAGTGACGGGACCTTCCTACGAGCAGTACTTC
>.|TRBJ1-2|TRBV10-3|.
CATLRQESYGYTF
TGTGCCACTCTTAGACAGGAAAGCTATGGCTACACCTTC
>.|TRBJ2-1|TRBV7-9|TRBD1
CASSFPGTGNNEQFF
TGTGCCAGCAGCTTTCCTGGGACAGGGAACAATGAGCAGTTCTTC
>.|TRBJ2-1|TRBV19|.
CASSTRTGGSYNEQFF
TGTGCCAGTAGTACGCGGACTGGAGGTTCCTACAATGAGCAGTTCTTC
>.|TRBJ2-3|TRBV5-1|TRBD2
CASSTRTSGLTDTQYF
TGCGCCAGCAGCACGAGGACTAGCGGACTCACAGATACGCAGTATTTT
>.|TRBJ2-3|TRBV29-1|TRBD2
CSVEVAGSTDTQYF
TGCAGCGTTGAGGTAGCGGGGAGCACAGATACGCAGTATTTT
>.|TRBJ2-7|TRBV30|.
CAWSASYEQYF
TGTGCCTGGAGTGCCAGCTACGAGCAGTACTTC
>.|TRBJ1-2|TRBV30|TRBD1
CAWSVGGDGYTF
TGTGCCTGGAGTGTAGGGGGCGATGGCTACACCTTC
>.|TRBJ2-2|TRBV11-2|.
CASSLALRGAGELFF
TGTGCCAGCAGCTTAGCTCTTAGGGGAGCCGGGGAGCTGTTTTTT
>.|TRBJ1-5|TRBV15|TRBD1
CATSRGTGRNQPQHF
TGTGCCACCAGCAGAGGGACAGGGAGGAATCAGCCCCAGCATTTT
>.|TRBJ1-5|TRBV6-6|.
CASSYSGYSNQPQHF
TGTGCCAGCAGTTACAGTGGGTATAGCAATCAGCCCCAGCATTTT
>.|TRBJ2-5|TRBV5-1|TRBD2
CASSLARGGIQETQYF
TGCGCCAGCAGCTTGGCACGCGGGGGGATCCAAGAGACCCAGTACTTC
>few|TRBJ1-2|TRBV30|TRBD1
CAWSYRGPGYTF
TGTGCCTGGAGCTACAGGGGCCCTGGCTACACCTTC
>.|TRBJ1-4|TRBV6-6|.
CASSYSTTTNEKLFF
TGTGCCAGCAGTTACTCGACAACAACTAATGAAAAACTGTTTTTT
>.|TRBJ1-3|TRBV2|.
CASSESRQASVSGNTIYF
TGTGCCAGCAGTGAATCCCGGCAGGCCTCCGTCTCTGGAAACACCATATATTTT
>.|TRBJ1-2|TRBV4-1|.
CASSHPRSRGYTF
TGCGCCAGCAGCCACCCGAGGTCGAGAGGCTACACCTTC
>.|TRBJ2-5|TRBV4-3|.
CASSQDLGGETQYF
TGCGCCAGCAGCCAAGATCTTGGGGGTGAGACCCAGTACTTC
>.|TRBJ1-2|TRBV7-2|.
CASSSGRSNYGYTF
TGTGCCAGCAGCTCCGGACGGTCTAACTATGGCTACACCTTC
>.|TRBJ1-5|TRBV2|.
CASSRERVNQPQHF
TGTGCCAGCAGCCGGGAAAGGGTCAATCAGCCCCAGCATTTT
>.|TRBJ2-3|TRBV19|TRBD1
CASSLGEGGPSTDTQYF
TGTGCCAGTAGCCTAGGTGAAGGGGGCCCTAGCACAGATACGCAGTATTTT
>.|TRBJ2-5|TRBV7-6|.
CASSLEERETQYF
TGTGCCAGCAGCTTAGAAGAGAGAGAGACCCAGTACTTC
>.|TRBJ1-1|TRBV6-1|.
CASTFLTGATEAFF
TGTGCCAGCACTTTCCTGACAGGAGCTACTGAAGCTTTCTTT
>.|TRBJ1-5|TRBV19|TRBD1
CASSPDRGNQPQHF
TGTGCCAGTAGCCCGGACAGGGGCAATCAGCCCCAGCATTTT
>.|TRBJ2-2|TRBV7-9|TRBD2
CASSDSGGASGELFF
TGTGCCAGCAGCGATAGCGGGGGGGCTTCCGGGGAGCTGTTTTTT
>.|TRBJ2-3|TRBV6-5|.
CASSPNSGSSDTQYF
TGTGCCAGCAGTCCTAACAGTGGGAGTTCAGATACGCAGTATTTT
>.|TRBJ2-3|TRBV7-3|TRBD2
CASSRASGALTDTQYF
TGTGCCAGCAGCCGTGCTAGCGGGGCCCTAACAGATACGCAGTATTTT
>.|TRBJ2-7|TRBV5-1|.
CASSLELVKTYEQYF
TGCGCCAGCAGCTTGGAGTTGGTGAAGACCTACGAGCAGTACTTC
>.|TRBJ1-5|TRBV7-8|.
CASSLRETGQPQHF
TGTGCCAGCAGCTTGAGGGAAACAGGTCAGCCCCAGCATTTT